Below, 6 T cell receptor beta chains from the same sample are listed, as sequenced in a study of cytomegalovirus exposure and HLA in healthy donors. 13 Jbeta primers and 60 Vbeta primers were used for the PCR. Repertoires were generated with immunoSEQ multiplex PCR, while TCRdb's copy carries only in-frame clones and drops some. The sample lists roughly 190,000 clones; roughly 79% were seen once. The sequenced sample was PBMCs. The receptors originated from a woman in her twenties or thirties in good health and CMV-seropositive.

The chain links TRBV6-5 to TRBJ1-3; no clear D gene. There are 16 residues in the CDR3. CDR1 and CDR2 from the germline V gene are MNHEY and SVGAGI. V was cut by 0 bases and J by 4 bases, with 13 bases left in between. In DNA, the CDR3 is TGTGCCAGCAGTTACTCTGCGGGTTTGTCAGGAAACACCATATATTTT. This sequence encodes CASSYSAGLSGNTIYF.

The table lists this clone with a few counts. Here the CDR3 DNA reads TGTGCCGGGGCTACAGGGGGCCGCAATCAGCCCCAGCATTTT. Translating gives CAGATGGRNQPQHF. J is TRBJ1-5 and V is TRBV28, with 9 positions matching TRBD1. After removal of 11 bases from V and 2 bases from J, the junction contained 7 bases not matched to a gene. The CDR3 sequence is 14 residues long. CDR1 MDHEN and CDR2 SYDVKM come from the germline V gene.

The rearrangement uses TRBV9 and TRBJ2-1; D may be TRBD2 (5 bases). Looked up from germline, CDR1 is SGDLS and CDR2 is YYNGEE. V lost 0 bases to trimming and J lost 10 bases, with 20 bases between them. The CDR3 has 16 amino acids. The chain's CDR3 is CASSVVISGPQLEQFF. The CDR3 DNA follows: TGTGCCAGCAGCGTAGTTATCAGCGGACCCCAGTTAGAGCAGTTCTTC.

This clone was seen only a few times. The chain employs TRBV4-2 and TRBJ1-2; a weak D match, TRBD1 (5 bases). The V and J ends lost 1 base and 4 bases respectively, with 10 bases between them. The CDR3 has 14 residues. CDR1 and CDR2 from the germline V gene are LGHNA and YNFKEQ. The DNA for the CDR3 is TGTGCCAGCAGCCAAGGGGGCGCCGTCTATGGCTACACCTTC. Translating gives CASSQGGAVYGYTF.

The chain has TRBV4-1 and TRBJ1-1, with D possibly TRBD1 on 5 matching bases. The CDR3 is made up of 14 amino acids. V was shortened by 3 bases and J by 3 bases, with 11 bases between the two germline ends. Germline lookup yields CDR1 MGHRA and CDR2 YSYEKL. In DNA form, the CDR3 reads TGCGCCAGCAGCCACTATACGGGGGACACTGAAGCTTTCTTT. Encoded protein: CASSHYTGDTEAFF.

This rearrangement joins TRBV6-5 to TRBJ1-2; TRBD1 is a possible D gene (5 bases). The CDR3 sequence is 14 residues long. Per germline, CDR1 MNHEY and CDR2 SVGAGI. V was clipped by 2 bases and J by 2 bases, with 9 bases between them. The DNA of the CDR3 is TGTGCCAGCAGTTACAAGGGGTTGAACTATGGCTACACCTTC. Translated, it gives CASSYKGLNYGYTF.